A single sample gave rise to the 20 T cell receptor beta chains below, sequenced in a study of CD4+ T cells in melanoma. The table came from immunoSEQ multiplex PCR; TCRdb's copy has only in-frame clones and leaves some out. The top ten hold 1.5% to 1.7% of the sample, which has over 130,000 clones, around nine tenths seen once. These TCRs come from a human donor with melanoma.

This clone was observed once. The rearrangement joins TRBV2 to TRBJ1-2; maybe TRBD1 (5 bases). Germline CDR1 is SNHLY and CDR2 is FYNNEI. The V end lost 6 bases, the J end lost 1 base, and 21 bases lay between the germline ends. CDR3 length: 17 amino acids. The CDR3 DNA follows: TGTGCCAGCAGGATCCTACCCCAGGGTTGGGATAACTATGGCTACACCTTC. Translation gives CASRILPQGWDNYGYTF.

V gene TRBV6-1 combines with J gene TRBJ2-7, with TRBD1 matching 9 bases. The trim removed 3 bases at V and 5 bases at J, leaving 8 bases unmatched. The CDR3 sequence is 15 residues long. Germline-derived CDR1 and CDR2 are MNHNS and SASEGT. The CDR3 DNA is TGTGCCAGCAGTGACGGGAGACAGGGGGTTAACGAGCAGTACTTC. Its protein is CASSDGRQGVNEQYF.

This chain connects TRBV5-4 to TRBJ1-1; D remains unclear. CDR1 SGHNT and CDR2 YYREEE come from the germline V gene (reference sequence). The CDR3 length is 14 residues. Trimming removed 0 bases from V and 0 bases from J, with 6 bases in between. CDR3 residues: CASSLAGMNTEAFF. For the CDR3, the DNA is TGTGCCAGCAGCTTGGCGGGTATGAACACTGAAGCTTTCTTT.

V usage is TRBV20-1 and J usage is TRBJ2-5; D gene uncertain. Trimming took 3 bases from V and 5 from J, leaving 7 bases between them. The CDR3 totals 11 residues. From germline, CDR1 is DFQATT and CDR2 SNEGSKA (reference sequence). CDR3 amino acids: CSASPVETQYF. DNA of the CDR3: TGCAGTGCTAGTCCCGTGGAGACCCAGTACTTC.

This clone was seen once. V and J are TRBV9 and TRBJ2-3; 7 bases match TRBD2. The V gene end was trimmed by 1 base and the J gene end by 7 bases; junction bases not matched to a gene: 6. CDR3 length equals 14 residues. Looked up from germline, CDR1 is SGDLS and CDR2 is YYNGEE. CDR3 DNA sequence: TGTGCCAGCAGCGTAAGCGGGAACCCCAATACGCAGTATTTT. It translates to CASSVSGNPNTQYF. Filled out from reference TRBV9 and TRBJ2-3, the complete variable domain reads DSGVTQTPKHLITATGQRVTLRCSPRSGDLSVYWYQQSLDQGLQFLIQYYNGEERAKGNILERFSAQQFPDLHSELNLSSLELGDSALYFCASSVSGNPNTQYFGPGTRLTVL.

CDR3 coding DNA: TGTGCCACCAGCAGAGATCGGCTAGTTTTGGCCGAGCAGTACTTC. It translates to CATSRDRLVLAEQYF. The J gene is TRBJ2-7, the V gene TRBV15, with D unclear. Germline V gene data show CDR1 as LNHNV and CDR2 as YYDKDF (reference sequence). The CDR3 contains 15 residues. V was trimmed by 0 bases and J by 6 bases, leaving 15 bases between them. The full variable domain, with the rest looked up from reference TRBV15 and TRBJ2-7, is DAMVIQNPRYQVTQFGKPVTLSCSQTLNHNVMYWYQQKSSQAPKLLFHYYDKDFNNEADTPDNFQSRRPNTSFCFLDIRSPGLGDTAMYLCATSRDRLVLAEQYFGPGTRLTVT.

As regards this clone: The sample has other DNA sequences that encode this CDR3 too. The chain recombines TRBV7-2 with TRBJ1-2; D not resolved. The CDR3 extends over 10 amino acids. The V end lost 2 bases, the J end lost 5 bases, and 0 bases lay between the germline ends. Germline V CDR1 and CDR2: SGHTA, FQGNSA. CDR3 loop: CASSLYGYTF. In nucleotides, the CDR3 is TGTGCCAGCAGCTTATATGGCTACACCTTC. Full variable domain (missing parts from reference TRBV7-2 and TRBJ1-2): GAGVSQSPSNKVTEKGKDVELRCDPISGHTALYWYRQSLGQGLEFLIYFQGNSAPDKSGLPSDRFSAERTGGSVSTLTIQRTQQEDSAVYLCASSLYGYTFGSGTRLTVV.

This chain uses TRBV7-6 with TRBJ2-7; 7 bases are shared with TRBD1. This CDR3 spans 14 amino acids. The germline CDR1 and CDR2 sequences are SGHVS and FNYEAQ. J was trimmed by 4 bases and V by 5 bases; bases with no gene match: 8. The CDR3 loop is CASSHRDRPYEQYF. DNA for the CDR3: TGTGCCAGCAGCCATCGGGACAGACCATACGAGCAGTACTTC.

The chain links TRBV5-1 to TRBJ2-3; D unclear. The germline V gene has CDR1 SGHRS and CDR2 YFSETQ. CDR3 length: 13 residues. Deletions cut 1 base from V and 5 bases from J, with 8 bases between. CDR3 DNA sequence: TGCGCCAGCAGCTTGATCGACGAAGATACGCAGTATTTT. Its translation is CASSLIDEDTQYF.

This chain joins TRBV2 and TRBJ2-1; D is undetermined. V lost 7 bases to trimming and J lost 5 bases, with 9 bases between them. CDR1 and CDR2 from the germline V gene are SNHLY and FYNNEI. The CDR3 consists of 12 residues. The CDR3 DNA reads as TGTGCCAGCAACTCACAGCACAATGAGCAGTTCTTC. Translation: CASNSQHNEQFF.

The chain recombines TRBV6-1 with TRBJ1-1; 7 bases line up with TRBD1. CDR1 MNHNS and CDR2 SASEGT come from the germline V gene. Losses at the gene ends were 3 bases for V and 1 base for J; bases not matched to a gene: 8. The CDR3 runs 16 residues. Written as DNA, the CDR3 is TGTGCCAGCAGTGACCCTCCGGGACAGAGGAACACTGAAGCTTTCTTT. Translation gives CASSDPPGQRNTEAFF.

This clone appeared once. The V and J genes are TRBV5-1 and TRBJ1-5; the match to TRBD1 covers 8 bases. The V gene's germline CDR1 is SGHRS and CDR2 YFSETQ. J gave up 5 bases and V 4 bases, and 5 bases lay outside the gene matches. The CDR3 loop spans 14 amino acids. CDR3 sequence reads: CASSQGQGDQPQHF. The CDR3 DNA sequence: TGCGCCAGCAGCCAAGGACAGGGCGATCAGCCCCAGCATTTT.

The chain combines TRBV19 with TRBJ1-1, with 7 bases that match TRBD1. The CDR3 extends over 15 amino acids. Germline trimming cut 2 bases from V and 10 bases from J; bases unmatched to any gene: 13. Germline lookup yields CDR1 LNHDA and CDR2 SQIVND (reference sequence). The CDR3 DNA sequence: TGTGCCAGTAGTATACGATCCACCGGGACAGCCCTAGCTTTCTTT. This codes for CASSIRSTGTALAFF.

The chain links TRBV6-5 to TRBJ1-2; D unclear. CDR1 is MNHEY and CDR2 is SVGAGI in the germline V gene. The CDR3 spans 14 residues. With 0 bases removed from V and 7 bases from J, the gap between germline ends came to 12 bases. The CDR3, as DNA: TGTGCCAGCAGTTACTCGAGCAGGTTGGGTGGCTACACCTTC. It yields the protein CASSYSSRLGGYTF.

J is TRBJ2-1 and V is TRBV4-2, with D unclear. The CDR3 is 14 amino acids. Germline CDR1 LGHNA, CDR2 YNFKEQ. V lost 1 base and J lost 16, with 20 bases in between. CDR3 sequence (DNA): TGTGCCAGCAGCCAAGGGGTCGGCGACTCTCGCTCCTTCTTC. Residues: CASSQGVGDSRSFF.

This chain connects TRBV27 to TRBJ1-2; D is uncertain. Germline-derived CDR1 and CDR2 are MNHEY and SMNVEV (reference sequence). V was trimmed by 5 bases and J by 8 bases, leaving 18 bases between them. CDR3 size: 14 residues. DNA of the CDR3: TGTGCCAGCAGTAAAGCCCAGTCTCCTCGAGGCTACACCTTC. Amino acid sequence: CASSKAQSPRGYTF.

The chain uses TRBV7-8 and TRBJ1-4; 8 nucleotides match TRBD1. Trimming removed 4 bases from V and 3 bases from J; junction bases left unmatched: 19. The CDR3 extends over 20 amino acids. Germline CDR1 SGHVS, CDR2 FQNEAQ. The CDR3 region has the DNA TGTGCCAGCAGCTCATTCCGGACAGGGCGCGGGGGATTACCTAATGAAAAACTGTTTTTT. Amino acids: CASSSFRTGRGGLPNEKLFF.

The chain is built from TRBV2 and TRBJ2-3; 7 positions agree with TRBD1. Germline V CDR1 and CDR2: SNHLY, FYNNEI. CDR3 size: 15 residues. After removal of 6 bases from V and 2 bases from J, the junction contained 8 bases not matched to a gene. CDR3: CASSLQGSHTDTQYF. Here the CDR3 DNA reads TGTGCCAGCAGCTTACAGGGGTCCCACACAGATACGCAGTATTTT. The complete variable domain, with remaining parts taken from reference TRBV2 and TRBJ2-3, reads EPEVTQTPSHQVTQMGQEVILRCVPISNHLYFYWYRQILGQKVEFLVSFYNNEISEKSEIFDDQFSVERPDGSNFTLKIRSTKLEDSAMYFCASSLQGSHTDTQYFGPGTRLTVL.

The J gene is TRBJ2-7, the V gene TRBV7-6, with unresolved D. Trimming took off 4 bases at V and 6 bases at J, with 19 bases between the two ends. This CDR3 contains 15 residues. CDR1 SGHVS and CDR2 FNYEAQ come from the germline V gene. Written as DNA, the CDR3 is TGTGCCAGCAGCTCCGGCCAAGCTGGGTACGGCGAGCAGTACTTC. Its protein product is CASSSGQAGYGEQYF.

The chain combines TRBV4-1 with TRBJ2-3, with 11 bases identical to TRBD2. The length of the CDR3 is 16 residues. Trimming at V came to 2 bases and at J to 1 base, leaving 2 bases not matched to a gene. Per the germline V gene, CDR1 is MGHRA and CDR2 is YSYEKL. This chain's CDR3 is CASSQLLAGGTDTQYF. The CDR3 region has the DNA TGCGCCAGCAGCCAACTACTAGCGGGGGGCACAGATACGCAGTATTTT.